Listed below are T cell receptor beta chains from one sample, sequenced in a study of blood T cells in healthy people across ages. In TCRdb, the 5' RACE reads were re-called with MiXCR into one record per CDR3 protein. The profile covers hundreds of thousands of distinct CDR3 sequences, with more than 55% appearing a single time and about a quarter taken by the ten largest. What was sequenced was blood. These receptors were obtained from a man in his forties in good health. Both conserved end residues are part of each CDR3. D genes are given only for firm matches. Size tells how often a clone was seen (once, few, many) or the class of an expanded clone, and some rows leave it out.

>TRBJ2-5|TRBV20-1|few|.
CSAPGLRAETQYF
>.|TRBV7-2|.|.
CASSPQRAGKGYEQYF
>.|TRBV7-3|.|.
CASSPLGVKETQYF
>TRBJ2-1|TRBV29-1|few|TRBD1
CSVGQGTYEQFF
>TRBJ2-7|TRBV24-1|few|TRBD2
CATSDSGTSYEQYF
>TRBJ2-2|TRBV12-3/TRBV12-4|.|.
CASSVHQNTGELFF
>TRBJ2-4|TRBV9|.|TRBD1
CASSVGTGTGLGNIQYF
>TRBJ2-7|TRBV12-3/TRBV12-4|once|TRBD2
CASSQIAGVSEQYF
>TRBJ2-7|TRBV28|few|TRBD1
CASSLLGQGQGYEQYF
>TRBJ2-6|TRBV7-2|.|.
CASSLALFGRGANVLTF
>TRBJ1-2|TRBV5-5|.|.
CASSSSGTAYGYTF
>TRBJ2-7|TRBV28|.|TRBD1
CASGTGIHEQYF
>TRBJ2-5|TRBV5-1|many|.
CASSLDPGIAEQYF
>TRBJ1-2|TRBV9|.|.
CASSVVGGYGYTF
>TRBJ2-3|TRBV5-1|few|TRBD1
CASSGGQPNTDTQYF
>.|TRBV28|.|TRBD2
CASRPTSGRRYEQYF
>.|TRBV14|.|TRBD2
CASSQDPTSRSLLLQNEQYF
>TRBJ2-7|TRBV29-1|many|.
CSALGPGEQYF
>TRBJ2-5|TRBV4-3|.|TRBD1
CASSQGTRTGQETQYF
>TRBJ1-1|TRBV7-2|.|TRBD1
CASRRGPTEAFF
>TRBJ2-6|TRBV5-6|few|.
CASSLEAGMISGANVLTF
>TRBJ1-6|TRBV28|once|TRBD1
CASSMSDRVPYNSPLHF
>TRBJ2-3|TRBV14|.|.
CASSPNTAAPKDTQYF
>TRBJ1-1|TRBV3-1|.|.
CASSQGSFRRDTEAFF
>TRBJ1-5|TRBV4-1|.|.
CASSQDPGSAQPQHF
>TRBJ1-6|TRBV27|.|.
CASSPTPSRSSYNSPLHF